A single sample is the source of the 27 T cell receptor beta chains below, sequenced in a study of T cells in Graves' hyperthyroidism and ophthalmopathy. Amplification yielded TCR beta CDR3 regions, with RNA transcripts as the source. TCR CDR3 underwent first-round RT-PCR with the HTBI primer set. TCRdb called the multiplex PCR reads again in MiXCR, with one record for every CDR3 protein. The sample consists of 500,000 to 650,000 distinct CDR3 sequences, nearly 20% of them appearing once. Sequenced input: blood. Receptor source: a man in his forties with Graves' ophthalmopathy.

This clonotype was picked up many times. This rearrangement joins TRBV6-1 to TRBJ2-7; 9 bases are a match to TRBD1. This CDR3 comprises 14 residues. Germline V gene data show CDR1 as MNHNS and CDR2 as SASEGT. V dropped 3 bases and J dropped 3; count of bases not matched to a gene: 3. CDR3 DNA sequence: TGTGCCAGCAGTGACCTGGGACAGGGCTACGAGCAGTACTTC. Its translation: CASSDLGQGYEQYF.

This clonotype occurred many times. The chain employs TRBV12-3 or TRBV12-4 and TRBJ2-1; 9 nucleotides match TRBD2. V shed 8 bases, J shed 5 bases, and the junction held 10 bases outside the gene matches. The CDR3 runs 15 residues. CDR3 loop: CASGPAGLANNEQFF. The CDR3 region has the DNA TGTGCCAGCGGACCGGCGGGACTAGCCAACAATGAGCAGTTCTTC.

The chain uses TRBV29-1 and TRBJ2-1; tentatively, D is TRBD2 (6 bases). This CDR3 region has 15 residues. The germline gives CDR1 SQVTM, CDR2 ANQGSEA. The V gene lost 6 bases and the J gene lost 0 bases, with 15 bases spanning the gap. The CDR3, as DNA: TGCAGCGTAGGTAGCGGCTCAGGCTCCTACAATGAGCAGTTCTTC. Translated: CSVGSGSGSYNEQFF.

The table lists this clonotype with many counts. The chain has TRBV11-2 and TRBJ2-7, with 12 bases matching TRBD2. In germline, CDR1 is SGHAT, CDR2 FQNNGV. The CDR3 covers 18 residues. V was clipped by 1 base and J by 1 base; unmatched bases: 8. The CDR3 bases are TGTGCCAGCAGCTTAGGGACGGGACTAGCGGGCGGTTCCTACGAGCAGTACTTC. It yields the protein CASSLGTGLAGGSYEQYF.

There are many counts of this clonotype. The chain has TRBV18 and TRBJ2-7; a weak D match, TRBD1 (5 bases). The CDR3 runs to 14 residues. Germline lookup yields CDR1 KGHSH and CDR2 LQKENI. The ends were cut back, 3 bases at V and 2 bases at J, with 11 bases in the middle. The CDR3 loop reads CASSPDNYPYEQYF. For the CDR3, the DNA is TGTGCCAGCTCACCGGACAATTACCCCTACGAGCAGTACTTC.

The genes are TRBV5-4 and TRBJ1-1; D not certain. There are 10 residues in the CDR3. Germline V gene lookup returns CDR1 SGHNT and CDR2 YYREEE (reference sequence). This chain's CDR3 is CVYYDTEAFF. CDR3 bases: TGTGTGTACTACGACACTGAAGCTTTCTTT.

CDR3 loop: CASSLGGSGNTGELFF. The CDR3 DNA reads as TGTGCCAGCAGCTTAGGGGGTAGCGGTAACACCGGGGAGCTGTTTTTT. The chain couples TRBV7-3 to TRBJ2-2, with TRBD2 as a possible D gene (6 bases). This CDR3 region has 16 residues. The V and J ends lost 2 bases and 2 bases respectively, with 12 bases between them. Per the germline V gene, CDR1 is SGHTA and CDR2 is FQGTGA.

In this sample, this clonotype turned up a few times. The chain combines TRBV7-3 with TRBJ2-1, with D tentatively TRBD2 (6 bases). V was clipped by 1 base and J by 6 bases, with 10 bases between them. Germline CDR1 and CDR2: SGHTA and FQGTGA. The CDR3 contains 14 residues. This chain's CDR3 is CASSLSGTPNEQFF. The CDR3 DNA reads TGTGCCAGCAGCTTAAGCGGGACCCCCAATGAGCAGTTCTTC.

The chain couples TRBV4-2 to TRBJ2-3, with TRBD2 matching over 8 bases. The CDR3 contains 16 residues. With 0 bases clipped from V and 0 bases from J, the junction kept 2 bases outside the gene matches. Germline-derived CDR1 and CDR2 are LGHNA and YNFKEQ. As DNA, the CDR3 is TGTGCCAGCAGCCAAGATCCTAGCGGGAGCACAGATACGCAGTATTTT. Protein product: CASSQDPSGSTDTQYF.

The chain recombines TRBV7-3 with TRBJ1-2; D gene ambiguous. Germline-derived CDR1 and CDR2 are SGHTA and FQGTGA. The V end lost 0 bases, the J end lost 8 bases, and 13 bases lay between the germline ends. This CDR3 spans 14 amino acids. The CDR3 spells CASSLTYADEGYTF. The CDR3 region has the DNA TGTGCCAGCAGCTTAACGTATGCAGATGAGGGCTACACCTTC.

The chain combines TRBV20-1 with TRBJ2-3; no clear D gene. Trimming removed 4 bases from V and 4 bases from J, with 12 bases in between. The germline gives CDR1 DFQATT, CDR2 SNEGSKA (reference sequence). This CDR3 has 13 residues. The CDR3 loop is CSAILDGADTQYF. In nucleotides, the CDR3 is TGCAGTGCTATCCTTGACGGCGCAGATACGCAGTATTTT.

The CDR3 loop reads CASSGPPGGGYNEQFF. The CDR3 DNA reads as TGTGCCAGCAGCGGTCCCCCCGGGGGCGGGTACAATGAGCAGTTCTTC. This chain links TRBV7-9 with TRBJ2-1, with D perhaps being TRBD1 or TRBD2 (6 bases each). The V end lost 5 bases, the J end lost 4 bases, and 18 bases lay between the germline ends. Germline CDR1 and CDR2: SEHNR and FQNEAQ (reference sequence). CDR3 length equals 16 residues.

This clonotype was detected ten times or more. This chain uses TRBV12-3 or TRBV12-4 with TRBJ2-7, with 7 bases fitting TRBD1. The trim removed 6 bases at V and 3 bases at J, leaving 2 bases unmatched. CDR3 length equals 12 residues. CDR3 sequence: CASSRDSYEQYF. The CDR3 DNA is TGTGCCAGCAGCCGGGACAGCTACGAGCAGTACTTC.

This clonotype was observed a handful of times. This chain uses TRBV7-9 with TRBJ2-3, with a tentative D call TRBD1 (6 bases). The CDR3 extends over 17 amino acids. The germline V gene has CDR1 SEHNR and CDR2 FQNEAQ (reference sequence). V lost 1 base and J 0 bases, leaving 14 bases between the germline ends. Here the CDR3 reads CASSLGPGTTSTDTQYF. DNA for the CDR3: TGTGCCAGCAGCTTAGGACCCGGGACAACTAGCACAGATACGCAGTATTTT.

This chain links TRBV4-1 with TRBJ2-7; no firm D call. This CDR3 is 13 amino acids long. Per germline, CDR1 MGHRA and CDR2 YSYEKL. V was shortened by 3 bases and J by 4 bases, with 10 bases between the two germline ends. CDR3 sequence: CASSQGIGYEQYF. The CDR3 bases are TGCGCCAGCAGCCAGGGTATAGGGTACGAGCAGTACTTC.

This clonotype was seen a handful of times. The chain employs TRBV5-4 and TRBJ2-5; 8 bases map to TRBD2. The J segment lost 1 base and the V segment lost 5 bases, leaving 10 bases of the junction unmatched. Germline CDR1 reads SGHNT; CDR2 reads YYREEE (reference sequence). CDR3 length equals 16 residues. CDR3: CASSPGGASTQETQYF. The CDR3, as DNA: TGTGCCAGCAGTCCGGGGGGGGCATCGACCCAAGAGACCCAGTACTTC.

This clonotype was recorded at least ten times. The chain couples TRBV27 to TRBJ2-7, with D unclear. V gave up 6 bases and J gave up 1 base, with 16 bases separating them. Germline V gives CDR1 MNHEY, CDR2 SMNVEV (reference sequence). The CDR3 loop spans 15 amino acids. CDR3 in amino acids: CASSWSYDPSYEQYF. Written as DNA, the CDR3 is TGTGCCAGCAGCTGGAGCTACGACCCATCCTACGAGCAGTACTTC.

This clonotype was picked up a small number of times. This rearrangement joins TRBV3-1 to TRBJ1-1; no clear D gene. CDR1 is LGHDT, CDR2 YNNKEL, per germline (reference sequence). The germline V and J ends were trimmed by 0 bases and 0 bases, with 8 bases remaining between them. The CDR3 extends over 15 amino acids. CDR3 amino acids: CASSQETLMNTEAFF. The CDR3, as DNA: TGTGCCAGCAGCCAAGAGACACTAATGAACACTGAAGCTTTCTTT.

J is TRBJ2-3 and V is TRBV24-1; maybe TRBD2 (5 bases). The germline V gene has CDR1 KGHDR and CDR2 SFDVKD. CDR3 length equals 16 residues. V dropped 5 bases and J dropped 1 base, with 15 bases sitting between them. The CDR3 here is CATSVGSALGTDTQYF. The CDR3 DNA follows: TGTGCCACCAGTGTTGGTAGCGCTCTAGGCACAGATACGCAGTATTTT.

The chain employs TRBV9 and TRBJ1-3, with no clear D. The CDR3 length is 17 residues. Germline V lookup: CDR1 SGDLS, CDR2 YYNGEE. The V and J ends lost 0 bases and 0 bases respectively, with 13 bases between them. CDR3 sequence reads: CASSVGGGVTSGNTIYF. DNA for the CDR3: TGTGCCAGCAGCGTAGGCGGTGGGGTGACCTCTGGAAACACCATATATTTT.

The chain couples TRBV12-3 or TRBV12-4 to TRBJ1-6; weak D call: TRBD1 (5 bases). V was shortened by 6 bases and J by 6 bases, with 15 bases between the two germline ends. The CDR3 is made up of 15 amino acids. CDR3 in amino acids: CASSRRQIFNSPLHF. The CDR3 DNA sequence: TGTGCCAGCAGCCGGAGACAGATATTTAATTCACCCCTCCACTTT.

This rearrangement joins TRBV28 to TRBJ1-6, with a possible D match to TRBD1 (6 bases). The V and J ends lost 7 bases and 6 bases respectively, with 10 bases between them. Germline lookup yields CDR1 MDHEN and CDR2 SYDVKM. The CDR3 consists of 13 residues. The CDR3: CASKEGGNSPLHF. In nucleotides, the CDR3 is TGTGCCAGCAAAGAGGGGGGTAATTCACCCCTCCACTTT.

This clonotype was seen at least ten times. The chain recombines TRBV18 with TRBJ1-1, with TRBD1 as a possible D gene (5 bases). Germline lookup yields CDR1 KGHSH and CDR2 LQKENI. Trimming took off 4 bases at V and 5 bases at J, with 14 bases between the two ends. The length of the CDR3 is 14 residues. The CDR3 here is CASSLRGVGTEAFF. CDR3 nucleotide sequence: TGTGCCAGCTCACTTCGGGGGGTGGGGACTGAAGCTTTCTTT.

V and J are TRBV12-3 or TRBV12-4 and TRBJ2-1; D not resolved. With 2 bases removed from V and 8 bases from J, the gap between germline ends came to 7 bases. The CDR3 is 12 residues long. CDR3 amino acids: CASSLRIYEQFF. The CDR3 nucleotides are TGTGCCAGCAGTTTACGGATTTATGAGCAGTTCTTC.

The chain couples TRBV30 to TRBJ1-5; D call uncertain. There are 13 residues in the CDR3. CDR1 GTSNPN and CDR2 SVGIG come from the germline V gene (reference sequence). Trimming pared 5 bases from V and 3 bases from J, leaving 11 bases between. The CDR3 is CAWRPNNNQPQHF. Here the CDR3 DNA reads TGTGCCTGGCGACCGAATAACAATCAGCCCCAGCATTTT.

The sample holds a few counts of this clonotype. V usage is TRBV28 and J usage is TRBJ1-1, with D unclear. CDR3 length equals 14 residues. Trimming pared 2 bases from V and 1 base from J, leaving 8 bases between. CDR1 MDHEN and CDR2 SYDVKM come from the germline V gene. The CDR3 reads CASSLVQRNTEAFF. DNA of the CDR3: TGTGCCAGCAGTTTAGTACAGCGGAACACTGAAGCTTTCTTT. The full variable domain, completed using reference TRBV28 and TRBJ1-1, is DVKVTQSSRYLVKRTGEKVFLECVQDMDHENMFWYRQDPGLGLRLIYFSYDVKMKEKGDIPEGYSVSREKKERFSLILESASTNQTSMYLCASSLVQRNTEAFFGQGTRLTVV.

This clonotype was seen a handful of times. The chain carries TRBV18 and TRBJ2-5, with unresolved D. Between the trimmed V and J ends, which lost 0 bases and 0 bases, there was a span of 5 bases. This CDR3 spans 14 amino acids. CDR1 KGHSH and CDR2 LQKENI come from the germline V gene. The CDR3 region is CASSPPPDQETQYF. CDR3 nucleotide sequence: TGTGCCAGCTCACCACCGCCAGACCAAGAGACCCAGTACTTC.